What follows are 8 T cell receptor beta chains derived from one specimen sequenced in a study of tumor-infiltrating lymphocytes in primary liver carcinoma. Unsorted bulk tissue (roughly 17-33 mg) underwent RNA and DNA co-extraction. The template, about 550 ng total RNA, yielded TCR beta cDNA made with a constant-region primer. Libraries covering TCR beta were generated through three nested multiplex PCR rounds (using a slightly modified ARM-PCR). TRBV1-TRBV30 forward primers and a C-beta reverse primer were used in the first two PCR rounds, which each ran for approximately 11 cycles. TCRdb independently ran MiXCR on the multiplex PCR reads; one entry per CDR3 protein. The repertoire has some 30,000 distinct CDR3 sequences, around two thirds of them found once; the top ten carry more than 30%. Material for sequencing was liver tumor tissue from sampling region 3. The subset: tumor region T3, left-lateral pole. The receptors were sampled from a woman in her twenties or thirties with primary liver carcinoma and hepatitis B virus infection.

The chain couples TRBV2 to TRBJ2-1, with 9 positions matching TRBD2. Trimming removed 2 bases from V and 0 bases from J; junction bases left unmatched: 11. The germline gives CDR1 SNHLY, CDR2 FYNNEI. The CDR3 sequence is 19 residues long. CDR3 in amino acids: CASSERGLAWGSSYNEQFF. CDR3 bases: TGTGCCAGCAGTGAAAGGGGACTAGCTTGGGGGAGCTCCTACAATGAGCAGTTCTTC.

About this clonotype: A much larger clonotype is one base distant, so this may be a read error. The V gene is TRBV5-6, the J gene TRBJ2-3; 10 bases fit TRBD1. The CDR3 runs 14 residues. Germline loops: CDR1 SGHDT, CDR2 YYEEEE. The CDR3, as DNA: TGTGCCAGCAGCTGGGACAGGGGTACAGATATGCAGTATTTT. Protein: CASSWDRGTDMQYF.

Regarding this clonotype: One end of the junction varies from germline; a read error may be responsible. V is TRBV11-1 and J is TRBJ2-2; possibly TRBD2 for D (6 bases). Per the germline V gene, CDR1 is SGHAT and CDR2 is FQDESV (reference sequence). The CDR3 is made up of 16 amino acids. This CDR3 is CANSFVGGTNIGELFF. As DNA, the CDR3 is TGTGCCAACAGCTTTGTGGGGGGTACGAACATCGGGGAGCTGTTTTTT.

This clonotype showed up many times. The germline gene is not matched at one end of the junction; a read error may be the cause. The genes are TRBV11-2 and TRBJ2-1; D gene ambiguous. There are 17 residues in the CDR3. Germline V gene data show CDR1 as SGHAT and CDR2 as FQNNGV. This CDR3 is CASSLRPEQRFYSEQFF. Written as DNA, the CDR3 is TGTGCCAGCAGCTTACGACCGGAACAGAGATTCTACAGTGAGCAGTTCTTC.

Turning to this clonotype: As the CDR3 is not closed by the conserved phenylalanine or tryptophan, this likely results from a read error. The chain is built from TRBV11-3 and TRBJ1-3, with a possible D match to TRBD1 (5 bases). CDR3 length: 15 residues. Germline loops: CDR1 SGHNT, CDR2 YENEEA. CDR3 protein: CAGSLITGSGDTIYS. The CDR3 DNA reads as TGTGCCGGCAGCTTAATTACAGGTTCTGGAGACACCATATATTCT.

This clonotype has a handful of counts. The missing conserved phenylalanine or tryptophan at the end of this CDR3 makes a read error likely. The rearrangement joins TRBV11-3 to TRBJ2-3; D gene uncertain. Per germline, CDR1 SGHNT and CDR2 YENEEA. There are 17 residues in the CDR3. Deletions cut 2 bases from V and 3 bases from J, with 18 bases between. CDR3 bases: TGTGCCAGCAGCTTATCGTTTCGGCCGCTGCGGACAGATACGCAGTATTCT. Protein: CASSLSFRPLRTDTQYS.

This clonotype has at least ten counts. The V gene is TRBV29-1, the J gene TRBJ2-5; 7 bases match TRBD1. The CDR3 runs 15 residues. The germline gives CDR1 SQVTM, CDR2 ANQGSEA. Trimming at V came to 1 base and at J to 5 bases, leaving 10 bases not matched to a gene. The CDR3 sequence: CSVEGPTGSIETQYF. CDR3 bases: TGCAGCGTTGAAGGCCCGACAGGGTCCATTGAGACCCAGTACTTC.

This clonotype is judged medium-sized. The gene calls are TRBV4-3 and TRBJ2-3; 9 bases are shared with TRBD2. This CDR3 contains 17 residues. The V and J ends lost 3 bases and 2 bases, in that order; junction bases with no gene match: 9. Germline CDR1 reads LGHNA; CDR2 reads YSLEER. CDR3 nucleotide sequence: TGCGCCAGCAGCCATGACGGGGCGGGAGGGTTCACAGATACGCAGTATTTT. Translated: CASSHDGAGGFTDTQYF.